The sequence of this T cell receptor (beta chain) was determined in a study of human T cells and chemical hapten exposure. Study-wide background: Cases of alopecia areata, totalis or universalis occurred in a predominantly female patient group.

Note on this clonotype: The antigen remains unidentified.

What the library attached to individual cDNA molecules were unique molecular identifiers. One entry per CDR3 protein, called by TCRdb with MiXCR from the RACE reads. The top ten clones hold 2.6% of a sample with 350,000 to 400,000 distinct CDR3 sequences, approximately 5.1% of them seen once. Time point indicated: pre-sensitization, week 0. Treatment specified: therapeutic diphenylcyclopropenone sensitization with weekly scalp DPC. Regarding the study as a whole: Donors had alopecia, so their immune response may differ from healthy people's. Expanded TCR counts at PT1 were positively correlated with the patch test score.

The TCR was taken from a woman between 50 and 59 years old with alopecia areata. Some clones in this sample may be carry-over from other donors' samples. The sequenced sample was whole blood, obtained in connection with sensitization to the hapten diphenylcyclopropenone (DPC).

The CDR3 DNA reads as TGTGCCAGCAGCTCGAGCTTACATTCTCCGGATAGCAATCAGCCCCAGCATTTT. It encodes CASSSSLHSPDSNQPQHF. The gene calls are TRBV7-6 and TRBJ1-5; D is unresolved. Deletions cut 4 bases from V and 0 bases from J, with 19 bases between. The CDR3 is 18 amino acids. From germline, CDR1 is SGHVS and CDR2 FNYEAQ.